The sample holds a few counts of the clone carrying this T cell receptor beta chain. Its matching antigen is unknown. At one end the junction does not follow the germline gene, possibly because of a read error. For the second PCR, which ran for 7 to 11 cycles, a sample-barcoded 5' primer and a J-beta primer mix were used. Each CDR3 protein gets one entry after TCRdb re-called the 5' RACE reads with MiXCR. The sample has about 970,000 distinct CDR3 sequences, about 53% seen once. These data belong to a study of blood T cells in healthy people across ages. General study results and limits: Because donor CMV status was unknown, expanded clonotype changes were possibly confounded. Age brought a roughly linear fall in TCR beta diversity measured per million T cells.

Germline CDR1 is SGHVS and CDR2 is FQNEAQ. The CDR3 length is 15 residues. Sequencing used blood. This chain uses TRBV7-8 with TRBJ1-5, with D perhaps matching TRBD1 (5 bases). The clonotype originates from a woman between 55 and 75 years old in good health. CDR3 protein: CASNLMGGSNQPQHF. In DNA form, the CDR3 reads TGTGCCAGCAACTTAATGGGGGGGAGCAATCAGCCCCAGCATTTT.